The rows below give T cell receptor beta chains drawn from one sample of a study of tumor-infiltrating lymphocytes in oesophageal squamous cell carcinoma. TCRdb fed the PCR reads into MiXCR, producing one record per CDR3 protein. The sample contains roughly 20,000 distinct CDR3 sequences, 35% to 40% of which appear only once. Sequencing input: esophageal tumor tissue. The receptors were sampled from a male donor with esophageal squamous cell carcinoma. The CDR3 runs from the conserved cysteine through the conserved F or W. The order of the fields is J gene, V gene, CDR3 protein.

TRBJ1-5 TRBV7-8 CASRLGASNQPQHF
- TRBV5-6 CASSRRGLAGYIIYNEQYF
TRBJ2-7 TRBV28 CASRPGQGFYEQYF
TRBJ1-4 TRBV7-2 CASSPVGTRNEKLFF
TRBJ1-5 TRBV7-8 CASSPAFYQPQHF
- TRBV2 CASSEGRVFPGELFF
TRBJ2-1 TRBV10-3 CAISEGGRASGNEQFF
TRBJ2-7 TRBV7-2 CASSLFAGNYEQYF
TRBJ2-7 TRBV6-1 CASSLGGSLEEQYF
TRBJ2-1 TRBV5-1 CASSVLQSYNEQFF
- TRBV6-1 CASSEPWRKNEQYF
TRBJ2-3 TRBV7-3 CASSLSRGTDTQYF
TRBJ2-3 TRBV11-1 CASSLAFGLAGNTGELYF
TRBJ2-1 TRBV20-1 CSARVSGEFDEQFF
TRBJ1-4 TRBV5-1 CASSPGPNEKLFF
TRBJ2-6 TRBV7-8 CASSPSGSGANVLTF
TRBJ2-5 TRBV6-1 CASSFRQGGTGELYF
TRBJ1-5 TRBV28 CASSFSSGQMSQPQHF
TRBJ2-7 TRBV25-1 CASRTSSEQYF
TRBJ2-2 TRBV5-1 CASSPGFSGSTGELFF
TRBJ2-6 TRBV19 CASSRTGAGANVLTF
- TRBV7-3 CASSLYNGPGEQFF
TRBJ1-5 TRBV7-2 CASSPAGPQPQHF
TRBJ2-5 TRBV23-1 CASSQWTGVGETQYF
TRBJ2-7 TRBV28 CASSPLTGYEQYF
TRBJ1-2 TRBV20-1 CSARDPGYYTF
TRBJ2-7 TRBV2 CASVNRFYEQYF
TRBJ2-5 TRBV27 CASRPNGQEWGQETQYF
- TRBV7-2 CASSLSRGIETQYF
- TRBV29-1 CSVGQSYEQYF
TRBJ1-5 TRBV28 CASSVRAWLGYSNQPQHF
TRBJ2-5 TRBV7-3 CASSLTGGEVETQYF
TRBJ2-1 TRBV6-8 CASSYSSRRDNEQFF
TRBJ2-2 TRBV19 CASRQPSNTGELFF
TRBJ1-2 TRBV10-3 CAISESSQGGYGYTF
TRBJ2-4 TRBV6-2/TRBV6-3 CASSRKGGAGEQYF